The T cell receptor (beta chain) described here comes from a study of blood T cell repertoires in COVID-19. About the research overall: COVID-19 samples, acute and convalescent, were from the United States, Italy and Spain.

In the authors' methods: Amplification with reference gene primers provided the estimates of nucleated cell counts. Data came from immunoSEQ multiplex PCR; TCRdb stores just in-frame clones and leaves some out. V, J and clone size are those of that table, while D and trimming were read from the DNA. The table shows about 140,000 clones, with around 82% occurring only once. J was trimmed by 0 bases and V by 7 bases; bases with no gene match: 6. Germline loops: CDR1 SEHNR, CDR2 FQNEAQ (reference sequence). The CDR3 is 15 amino acids. The sample comprised peripheral blood. The V gene is TRBV7-9, the J gene TRBJ2-3; 8 positions match TRBD2. The clonotype comes from a human donor in a cohort sampled during active COVID-19. CDR3 in amino acids: CASTVAGSSTDTQYF. The CDR3 bases are TGTGCCAGCACGGTAGCGGGGTCTAGCACAGATACGCAGTATTTT.